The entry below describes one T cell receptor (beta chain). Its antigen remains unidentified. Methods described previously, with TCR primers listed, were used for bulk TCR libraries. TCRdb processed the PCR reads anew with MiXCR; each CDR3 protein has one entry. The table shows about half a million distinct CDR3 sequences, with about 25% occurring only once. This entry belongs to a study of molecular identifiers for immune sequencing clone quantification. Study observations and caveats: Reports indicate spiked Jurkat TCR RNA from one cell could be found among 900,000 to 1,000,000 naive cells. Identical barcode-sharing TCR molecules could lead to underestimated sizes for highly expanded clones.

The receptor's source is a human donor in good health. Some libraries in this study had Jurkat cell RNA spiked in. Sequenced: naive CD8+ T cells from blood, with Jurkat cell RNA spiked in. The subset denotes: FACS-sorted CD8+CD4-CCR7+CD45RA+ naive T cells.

The CDR3 region is CASSQGLSGWALGEDTQYF. CDR3 sequence (DNA): TGCGCCAGCAGCCAAGGCTTAAGCGGGTGGGCCCTGGGAGAAGATACGCAGTATTTT. This chain joins TRBV4-3 and TRBJ2-3; D might be TRBD2 (6 bases). Germline CDR1 LGHNA, CDR2 YSLEER. This CDR3 has 19 residues. The ends were cut back, 1 base at V and 5 bases at J, with 25 bases in the middle.